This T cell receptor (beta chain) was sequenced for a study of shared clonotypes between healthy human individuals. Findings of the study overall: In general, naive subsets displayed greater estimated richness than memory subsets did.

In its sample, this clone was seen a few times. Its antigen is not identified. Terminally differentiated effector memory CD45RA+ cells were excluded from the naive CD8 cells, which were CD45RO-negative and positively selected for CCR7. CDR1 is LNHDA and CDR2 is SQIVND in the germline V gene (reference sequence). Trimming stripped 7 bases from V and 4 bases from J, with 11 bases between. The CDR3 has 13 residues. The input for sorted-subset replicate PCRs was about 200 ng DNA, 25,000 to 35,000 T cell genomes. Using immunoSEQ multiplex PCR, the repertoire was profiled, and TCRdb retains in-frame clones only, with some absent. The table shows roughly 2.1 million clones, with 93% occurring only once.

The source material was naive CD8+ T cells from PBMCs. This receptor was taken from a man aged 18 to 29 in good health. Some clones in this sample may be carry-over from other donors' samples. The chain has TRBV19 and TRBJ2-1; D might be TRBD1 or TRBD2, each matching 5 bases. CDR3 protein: CASKEWGYNEQFF. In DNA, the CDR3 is TGTGCCAGTAAGGAGTGGGGGTACAATGAGCAGTTCTTC.